A selection of T cell receptor beta chains follows, all from one sample in a study of cytomegalovirus exposure and HLA in healthy donors. Generated by immunoSEQ multiplex PCR, the TCRdb table keeps only in-frame clones and is missing some. The sample records about 150,000 clones, roughly 80% being singletons. The source material was PBMCs. These receptors came from a man aged 35 to 55 in good health and CMV-seropositive. Both conserved end residues are part of each CDR3. Each record gives: V gene, J gene, D gene, clone size, CDR3 protein, CDR3 DNA. The D gene is left open where the match is weak. Not every row has a clone size; where given, it reads once, few, many or a size class.

V gene: TRBV27; J gene: TRBJ1-2; D gene: -; clone size: -; CDR3 protein: CASSLSVRAYGYTF; CDR3 DNA: TGTGCCAGCAGTTTATCGGTCAGGGCTTATGGCTACACCTTC
V gene: TRBV29-1; J gene: TRBJ2-3; D gene: -; clone size: -; CDR3 protein: CSVRGSPSTDTQYF; CDR3 DNA: TGCAGCGTTCGAGGTAGTCCTAGCACAGATACGCAGTATTTT
V gene: TRBV12-5; J gene: TRBJ2-2; D gene: -; clone size: -; CDR3 protein: CASGVQGGTGELFF; CDR3 DNA: TGTGCTAGTGGCGTACAGGGTGGCACCGGGGAGCTGTTTTTT
V gene: TRBV6-4; J gene: TRBJ2-3; D gene: TRBD2; clone size: -; CDR3 protein: CANSPAGGGTDTQYF; CDR3 DNA: TGTGCCAACTCCCCCGCGGGAGGGGGCACAGATACGCAGTATTTT
V gene: TRBV6-6; J gene: TRBJ1-6; D gene: TRBD1; clone size: -; CDR3 protein: CASSYGQGGNSPLHF; CDR3 DNA: TGTGCCAGCAGTTACGGACAGGGTGGTAATTCACCCCTCCACTTT
V gene: TRBV30; J gene: TRBJ2-1; D gene: -; clone size: -; CDR3 protein: CAWSVHSSYNEQFF; CDR3 DNA: TGTGCCTGGAGTGTCCACAGCTCCTACAATGAGCAGTTCTTC
V gene: TRBV20-1; J gene: TRBJ1-4; D gene: -; clone size: -; CDR3 protein: CSARRSEKLFF; CDR3 DNA: TGCAGTGCTAGGCGAAGTGAAAAACTGTTTTTT
V gene: TRBV6-5; J gene: TRBJ1-5; D gene: -; clone size: -; CDR3 protein: CASRDSYSNQPQHF; CDR3 DNA: TGTGCCAGCAGGGACTCTTATAGCAATCAGCCCCAGCATTTT
V gene: TRBV19; J gene: TRBJ2-3; D gene: -; clone size: -; CDR3 protein: CASSTRLRDTQYF; CDR3 DNA: TGTGCCAGCTCCACGAGACTTAGAGATACGCAGTATTTT
V gene: TRBV27; J gene: TRBJ2-1; D gene: TRBD1; clone size: -; CDR3 protein: CASSRGQTEYNEQFF; CDR3 DNA: TGTGCCAGCAGTAGGGGACAGACGGAGTACAATGAGCAGTTCTTC
V gene: TRBV6-6; J gene: TRBJ2-3; D gene: -; clone size: few; CDR3 protein: CASTPSGTDTQYF; CDR3 DNA: TGTGCCAGCACTCCGAGTGGCACAGATACGCAGTATTTT
V gene: TRBV2; J gene: TRBJ2-1; D gene: -; clone size: -; CDR3 protein: CASSAGLLKEQFF; CDR3 DNA: TGTGCCAGCAGTGCAGGGTTACTCAAGGAGCAGTTCTTC
V gene: TRBV29-1; J gene: TRBJ2-1; D gene: TRBD2; clone size: -; CDR3 protein: CSVGGLAGATYNEQFF; CDR3 DNA: TGCAGCGTTGGGGGACTAGCGGGAGCAACCTACAATGAGCAGTTCTTC
V gene: TRBV4-1; J gene: TRBJ2-7; D gene: TRBD2; clone size: -; CDR3 protein: CASSLASSGFYEQYF; CDR3 DNA: TGCGCCAGCAGCCTGGCCAGTAGCGGGTTCTACGAGCAGTACTTC
V gene: TRBV5-6; J gene: TRBJ2-1; D gene: TRBD2; clone size: -; CDR3 protein: CASSSGLAGGNEQFF; CDR3 DNA: TGTGCCAGCAGCTCGGGACTAGCGGGAGGCAATGAGCAGTTCTTC
V gene: TRBV27; J gene: TRBJ1-1; D gene: -; clone size: -; CDR3 protein: CASSIGGSTEAFF; CDR3 DNA: TGTGCCAGCAGTATTGGGGGGAGCACTGAAGCTTTCTTT
V gene: TRBV14; J gene: TRBJ2-1; D gene: TRBD2; clone size: -; CDR3 protein: CASKTSGNSYNEQFF; CDR3 DNA: TGTGCCAGCAAAACTAGCGGGAACTCCTACAATGAGCAGTTCTTC
V gene: TRBV27; J gene: TRBJ2-1; D gene: TRBD2; clone size: -; CDR3 protein: CASSSYLAGGINNEQFF; CDR3 DNA: TGTGCCAGCAGTTCGTACCTAGCGGGAGGGATTAACAATGAGCAGTTCTTC
V gene: TRBV5-4; J gene: TRBJ2-1; D gene: TRBD1; clone size: -; CDR3 protein: CASSGNTGVNEQFF; CDR3 DNA: TGTGCCAGCAGCGGAAATACAGGGGTGAATGAGCAGTTCTTC
V gene: TRBV10-3; J gene: TRBJ1-1; D gene: TRBD1; clone size: -; CDR3 protein: CASRQGATEAFF; CDR3 DNA: TGTGCCAGCAGACAGGGGGCCACTGAAGCTTTCTTT
V gene: TRBV27; J gene: TRBJ2-7; D gene: TRBD1; clone size: -; CDR3 protein: CASARGGSRGYEQYF; CDR3 DNA: TGTGCCAGCGCCCGAGGGGGCTCAAGGGGTTACGAGCAGTACTTC
V gene: TRBV19; J gene: TRBJ1-2; D gene: TRBD1; clone size: few; CDR3 protein: CASSIQGASNGYTF; CDR3 DNA: TGTGCCAGTAGTATACAGGGGGCTTCGAATGGCTACACCTTC
V gene: TRBV5-5; J gene: TRBJ1-4; D gene: -; clone size: few; CDR3 protein: CASRPPGRKATTNEKLFF; CDR3 DNA: TGTGCCAGCAGACCTCCAGGGAGGAAGGCGACAACTAATGAAAAACTGTTTTTT
V gene: TRBV28; J gene: TRBJ2-7; D gene: TRBD2; clone size: -; CDR3 protein: CASSLISGGAPLGEQYF; CDR3 DNA: TGTGCCAGCAGTTTGATTAGCGGGGGGGCCCCCTTGGGAGAGCAGTACTTC
V gene: TRBV9; J gene: TRBJ2-3; D gene: TRBD2; clone size: few; CDR3 protein: CASSVGPSGADTQYF; CDR3 DNA: TGTGCCAGCAGCGTAGGTCCTAGCGGCGCAGATACGCAGTATTTT
V gene: TRBV11-2; J gene: TRBJ2-2; D gene: TRBD2; clone size: -; CDR3 protein: CASSPGTSYTGELFF; CDR3 DNA: TGTGCCAGCAGCCCCGGGACTAGCTACACCGGGGAGCTGTTTTTT
V gene: TRBV18; J gene: TRBJ1-4; D gene: -; clone size: -; CDR3 protein: CASSPGGEKLFF; CDR3 DNA: TGTGCCAGCTCACCAGGGGGGGAAAAACTGTTTTTT
V gene: TRBV19; J gene: TRBJ2-1; D gene: -; clone size: few; CDR3 protein: CASTPTADSYNEQFF; CDR3 DNA: TGTGCCAGTACTCCGACAGCCGACTCCTACAATGAGCAGTTCTTC
V gene: TRBV5-1; J gene: TRBJ1-2; D gene: -; clone size: -; CDR3 protein: CASSLEVGVVYGYTF; CDR3 DNA: TGCGCCAGCAGCTTGGAGGTAGGGGTAGTATATGGCTACACCTTC
V gene: TRBV7-8; J gene: TRBJ2-2; D gene: TRBD2; clone size: -; CDR3 protein: CASSPTGTSGPTGELFF; CDR3 DNA: TGTGCCAGCAGCCCCACCGGGACTAGCGGACCCACCGGGGAGCTGTTTTTT
V gene: TRBV7-2; J gene: TRBJ1-6; D gene: TRBD1; clone size: -; CDR3 protein: CASSLEGTGDSPLHF; CDR3 DNA: TGTGCCAGCAGCTTAGAGGGGACAGGGGATTCACCCCTCCACTTT
V gene: TRBV11-2; J gene: TRBJ2-1; D gene: -; clone size: -; CDR3 protein: CASSTLLSRNYNEQFF; CDR3 DNA: TGTGCCAGCAGCACACTACTTTCCAGAAATTACAATGAGCAGTTCTTC
V gene: TRBV5-1; J gene: TRBJ2-1; D gene: TRBD2; clone size: -; CDR3 protein: CASSLPLAPGLAKFREFF; CDR3 DNA: TGCGCCAGCAGCCTCCCTCTTGCCCCGGGACTAGCCAAATTTCGGGAGTTCTTC
V gene: TRBV7-3; J gene: TRBJ2-7; D gene: -; clone size: once; CDR3 protein: CASSLQGLTMDEQYF; CDR3 DNA: TGTGCCAGCAGCTTACAAGGACTAACCATGGACGAGCAGTACTTC
V gene: TRBV28; J gene: TRBJ2-2; D gene: TRBD1; clone size: -; CDR3 protein: CASRQPTGGSYTGELFF; CDR3 DNA: TGTGCCAGCAGGCAACCTACAGGGGGAAGTTACACCGGGGAGCTGTTTTTT
V gene: TRBV4-1; J gene: TRBJ1-2; D gene: TRBD1; clone size: -; CDR3 protein: CASSHSGTDGYTF; CDR3 DNA: TGCGCCAGCAGCCACTCGGGGACAGATGGCTACACCTTC
V gene: TRBV29-1; J gene: TRBJ2-7; D gene: -; clone size: -; CDR3 protein: CSVSGTDSYEQYF; CDR3 DNA: TGCAGCGTGTCCGGGACTGACTCCTACGAGCAGTACTTC
V gene: TRBV2; J gene: TRBJ2-7; D gene: TRBD2; clone size: -; CDR3 protein: CASSSTSGPTYEQYF; CDR3 DNA: TGTGCCAGCAGTTCCACTAGCGGTCCTACCTACGAGCAGTACTTC
V gene: TRBV5-1; J gene: TRBJ1-1; D gene: -; clone size: -; CDR3 protein: CASSQGSNTEAFF; CDR3 DNA: TGCGCCAGCAGCCAGGGATCGAACACTGAAGCTTTCTTT
V gene: TRBV20-1; J gene: TRBJ2-1; D gene: -; clone size: -; CDR3 protein: CSAEYNEQFF; CDR3 DNA: TGCAGTGCTGAGTACAATGAGCAGTTCTTC
V gene: TRBV19; J gene: TRBJ1-3; D gene: TRBD1; clone size: -; CDR3 protein: CASIDRASGNTIYF; CDR3 DNA: TGTGCCAGTATCGACAGGGCCTCTGGAAACACCATATATTTT
V gene: TRBV6-6; J gene: TRBJ2-7; D gene: TRBD1; clone size: -; CDR3 protein: CASSYSGQASEQYF; CDR3 DNA: TGTGCCAGCAGTTACTCAGGACAGGCCAGCGAGCAGTACTTC
V gene: TRBV10-1; J gene: TRBJ2-2; D gene: -; clone size: once; CDR3 protein: CASSEISVVTGELFF; CDR3 DNA: TGCGCCAGCAGTGAGATCAGCGTTGTCACCGGGGAGCTGTTTTTT
V gene: TRBV6-1; J gene: TRBJ2-7; D gene: TRBD2; clone size: -; CDR3 protein: CALAGSSYEQYF; CDR3 DNA: TGTGCTTTAGCGGGAAGCTCCTACGAGCAGTACTTC
V gene: TRBV18; J gene: TRBJ2-1; D gene: -; clone size: -; CDR3 protein: CASSPPSQAPNEQFF; CDR3 DNA: TGTGCCAGCTCACCACCCTCCCAGGCTCCGAATGAGCAGTTCTTC
V gene: TRBV11-2; J gene: TRBJ1-1; D gene: TRBD1; clone size: once; CDR3 protein: CASSLSPRGKDTEAFF; CDR3 DNA: TGTGCCAGCAGCTTAAGCCCCAGGGGGAAGGACACTGAAGCTTTCTTT
V gene: TRBV2; J gene: TRBJ1-3; D gene: -; clone size: -; CDR3 protein: CATGGSGNTIYF; CDR3 DNA: TGTGCCACGGGGGGCTCTGGAAACACCATATATTTT
V gene: TRBV7-9; J gene: TRBJ2-7; D gene: TRBD2; clone size: -; CDR3 protein: CASSLELATYEQYF; CDR3 DNA: TGTGCCAGCAGCTTAGAACTAGCGACGTACGAGCAGTACTTC
V gene: TRBV5-4; J gene: TRBJ2-5; D gene: TRBD1; clone size: -; CDR3 protein: CASSHPEMLEQGGETQYF; CDR3 DNA: TGTGCCAGCAGCCACCCCGAAATGTTGGAACAGGGGGGAGAGACCCAGTACTTC
V gene: TRBV28; J gene: TRBJ2-7; D gene: TRBD1; clone size: -; CDR3 protein: CASSLPQGASYEQYF; CDR3 DNA: TGTGCCAGCAGTTTACCCCAGGGGGCCTCCTACGAGCAGTACTTC
V gene: TRBV13; J gene: TRBJ2-7; D gene: TRBD2; clone size: -; CDR3 protein: CASSVASGRKQYF; CDR3 DNA: TGTGCCAGCAGCGTAGCTAGCGGGAGAAAGCAGTACTTC